This entry is about one T cell receptor beta chain. The data were taken from a study of control samples from healthy donors and cancer patients. Here immunoSEQ multiplex PCR was the method, and the copy in TCRdb shows in-frame clones only, minus some. The table shows a few hundred thousand clones, with about nine tenths occurring only once. Germline lookup yields CDR1 MNHEY and CDR2 SVGEGT. CDR3 length: 14 amino acids. The germline V and J ends were trimmed by 6 bases and 3 bases, with 14 bases remaining between them. The TCR was taken from a man aged 35 to 55 with head and neck cancer. Source material: PBMCs. This rearrangement joins TRBV6-2 or TRBV6-3 to TRBJ2-5; D is perhaps TRBD1 (5 bases). The CDR3 DNA is TGTGCCAGCAGCCCCGGTGCCAGGGAAGAGACCCAGTACTTC. Its protein is CASSPGAREETQYF.